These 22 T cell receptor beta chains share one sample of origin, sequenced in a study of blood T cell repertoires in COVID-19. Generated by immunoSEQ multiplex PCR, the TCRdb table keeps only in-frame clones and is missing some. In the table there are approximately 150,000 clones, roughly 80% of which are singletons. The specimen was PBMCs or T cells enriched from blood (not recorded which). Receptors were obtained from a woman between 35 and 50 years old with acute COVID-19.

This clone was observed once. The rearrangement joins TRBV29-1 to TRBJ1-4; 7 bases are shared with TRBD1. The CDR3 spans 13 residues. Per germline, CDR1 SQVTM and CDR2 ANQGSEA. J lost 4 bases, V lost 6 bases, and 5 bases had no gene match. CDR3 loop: CSVRQGVNEKLFF. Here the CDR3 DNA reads TGCAGCGTGAGACAGGGTGTTAATGAAAAACTGTTTTTT.

CDR3 coding DNA: TGCGCCAGCAGCTCCTGGACAGGGCAGGGCACTGAAGCTTTCTTT. This codes for CASSSWTGQGTEAFF. The chain recombines TRBV5-1 with TRBJ1-1, with TRBD1 matching over 8 bases. The CDR3 is 15 amino acids. In germline, CDR1 is SGHRS, CDR2 YFSETQ. V trimming: 3 bases; J trimming: 4 bases; junction bases outside the gene matches: 8.

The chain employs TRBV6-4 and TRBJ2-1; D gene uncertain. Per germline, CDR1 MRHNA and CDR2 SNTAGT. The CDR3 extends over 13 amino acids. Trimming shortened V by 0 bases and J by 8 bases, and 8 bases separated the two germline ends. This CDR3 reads CASSDSGTDEQFF. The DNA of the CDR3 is TGTGCCAGCAGTGACTCGGGTACAGATGAGCAGTTCTTC.

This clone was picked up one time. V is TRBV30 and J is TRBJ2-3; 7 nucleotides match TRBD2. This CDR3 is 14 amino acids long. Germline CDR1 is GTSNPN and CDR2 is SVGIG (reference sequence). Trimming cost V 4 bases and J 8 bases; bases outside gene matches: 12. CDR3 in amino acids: CAWTRLASAGTQYF. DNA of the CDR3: TGTGCCTGGACAAGACTAGCATCTGCTGGTACGCAGTATTTT.

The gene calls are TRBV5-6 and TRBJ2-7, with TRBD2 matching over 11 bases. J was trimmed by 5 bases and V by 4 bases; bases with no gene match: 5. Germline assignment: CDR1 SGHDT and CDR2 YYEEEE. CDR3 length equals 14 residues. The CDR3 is CASSLPGLADEQYF. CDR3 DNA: TGTGCCAGCAGCCTCCCGGGACTAGCGGACGAGCAGTACTTC. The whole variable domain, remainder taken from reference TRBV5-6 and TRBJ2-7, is DAGVTQSPTHLIKTRGQQVTLRCSPKSGHDTVSWYQQALGQGPQFIFQYYEEEERQRGNFPDRFSGHQFPNYSSELNVNALLLGDSALYLCASSLPGLADEQYFGPGTRLTVT.

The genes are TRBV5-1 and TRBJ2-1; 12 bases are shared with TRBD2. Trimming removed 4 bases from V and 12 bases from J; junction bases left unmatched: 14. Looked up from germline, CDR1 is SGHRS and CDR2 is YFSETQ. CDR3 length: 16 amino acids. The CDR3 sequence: CASSPDWTSGKSVQFF. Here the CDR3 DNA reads TGCGCCAGCAGCCCTGACTGGACTAGCGGGAAATCGGTGCAGTTCTTC.

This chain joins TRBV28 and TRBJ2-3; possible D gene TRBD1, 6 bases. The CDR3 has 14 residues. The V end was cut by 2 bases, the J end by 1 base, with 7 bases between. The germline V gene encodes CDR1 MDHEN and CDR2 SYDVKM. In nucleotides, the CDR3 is TGTGCCAGCAGTTTACCAGGGGGCACAGATACGCAGTATTTT. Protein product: CASSLPGGTDTQYF.

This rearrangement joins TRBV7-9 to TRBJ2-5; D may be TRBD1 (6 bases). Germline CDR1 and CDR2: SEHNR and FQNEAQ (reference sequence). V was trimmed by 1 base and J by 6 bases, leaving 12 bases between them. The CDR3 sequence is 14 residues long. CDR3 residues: CASSLDAGEKTQYF. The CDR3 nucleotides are TGTGCCAGCAGCTTAGACGCAGGGGAGAAGACCCAGTACTTC.

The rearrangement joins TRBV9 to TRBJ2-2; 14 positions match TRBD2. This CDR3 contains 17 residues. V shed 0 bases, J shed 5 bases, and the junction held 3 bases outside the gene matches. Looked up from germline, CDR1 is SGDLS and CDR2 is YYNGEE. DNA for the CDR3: TGTGCCAGCAGCGTAGAGGGACTAGCGGGAGAGACCGGGGAGCTGTTTTTT. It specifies CASSVEGLAGETGELFF.

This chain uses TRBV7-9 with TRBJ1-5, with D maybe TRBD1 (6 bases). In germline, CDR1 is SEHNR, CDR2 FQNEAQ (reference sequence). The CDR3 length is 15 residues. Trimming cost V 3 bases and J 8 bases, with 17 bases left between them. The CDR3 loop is CASSLTGQTREPQHF. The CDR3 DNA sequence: TGTGCCAGCAGCTTGACGGGACAAACAAGGGAGCCCCAGCATTTT.

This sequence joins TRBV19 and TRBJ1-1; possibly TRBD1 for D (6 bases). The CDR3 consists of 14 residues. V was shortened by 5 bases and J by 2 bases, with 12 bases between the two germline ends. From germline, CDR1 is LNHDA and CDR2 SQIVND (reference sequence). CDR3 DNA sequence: TGTGCCAGTAGTGTGAGGGGGGGAAACACTGAAGCTTTCTTT. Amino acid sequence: CASSVRGGNTEAFF.

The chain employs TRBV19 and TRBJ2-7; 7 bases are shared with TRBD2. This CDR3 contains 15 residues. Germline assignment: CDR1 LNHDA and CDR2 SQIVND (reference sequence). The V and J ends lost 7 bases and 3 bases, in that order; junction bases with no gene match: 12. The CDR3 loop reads CASTAQCGSYYEQYV. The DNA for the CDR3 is TGTGCCAGTACGGCACAATGCGGGAGTTACTACGAGCAGTACGTC.

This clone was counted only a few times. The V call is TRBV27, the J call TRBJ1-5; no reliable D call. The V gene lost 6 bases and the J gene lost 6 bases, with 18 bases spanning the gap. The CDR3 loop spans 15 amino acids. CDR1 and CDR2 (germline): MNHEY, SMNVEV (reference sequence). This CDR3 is CASSPRSSGGQPQHF. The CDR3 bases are TGTGCCAGCAGCCCTCGGAGCTCGGGTGGTCAGCCCCAGCATTTT.

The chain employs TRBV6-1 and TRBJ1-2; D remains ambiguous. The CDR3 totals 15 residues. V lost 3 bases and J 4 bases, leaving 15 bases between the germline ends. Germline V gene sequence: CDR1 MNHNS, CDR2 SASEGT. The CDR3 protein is CASSDGRDWGYGYTF. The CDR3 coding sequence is TGTGCCAGCAGTGACGGGAGGGATTGGGGCTATGGCTACACCTTC.

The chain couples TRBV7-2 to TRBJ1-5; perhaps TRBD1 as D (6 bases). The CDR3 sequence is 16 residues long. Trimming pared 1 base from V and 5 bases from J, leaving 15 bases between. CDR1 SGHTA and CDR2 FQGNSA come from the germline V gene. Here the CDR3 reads CASSLGGTRTDQPQHF. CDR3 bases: TGTGCCAGCAGCTTAGGTGGGACACGAACTGATCAGCCCCAGCATTTT.

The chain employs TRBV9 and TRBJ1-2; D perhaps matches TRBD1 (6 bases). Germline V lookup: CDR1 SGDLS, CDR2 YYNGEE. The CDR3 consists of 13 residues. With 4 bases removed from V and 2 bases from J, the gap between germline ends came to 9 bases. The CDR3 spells CASSRDNNYGYTF. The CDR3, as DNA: TGTGCCAGCAGCCGGGACAACAACTATGGCTACACCTTC. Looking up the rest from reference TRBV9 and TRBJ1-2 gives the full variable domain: DSGVTQTPKHLITATGQRVTLRCSPRSGDLSVYWYQQSLDQGLQFLIQYYNGEERAKGNILERFSAQQFPDLHSELNLSSLELGDSALYFCASSRDNNYGYTFGSGTRLTVV.

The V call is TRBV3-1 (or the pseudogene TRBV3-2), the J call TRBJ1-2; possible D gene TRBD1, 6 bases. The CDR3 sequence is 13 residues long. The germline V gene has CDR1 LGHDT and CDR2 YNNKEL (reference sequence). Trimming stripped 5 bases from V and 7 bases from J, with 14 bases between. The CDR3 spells CASSSLQGLGYTF. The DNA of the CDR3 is TGTGCCAGCAGCTCTTTACAGGGTCTTGGCTACACCTTC.

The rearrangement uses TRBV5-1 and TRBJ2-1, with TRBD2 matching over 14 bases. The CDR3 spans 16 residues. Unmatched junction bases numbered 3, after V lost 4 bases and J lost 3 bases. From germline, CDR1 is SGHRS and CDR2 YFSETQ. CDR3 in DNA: TGCGCCAGCAGCCTCGGACTAGCGGGAGGCTACAATGAGCAGTTCTTC. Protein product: CASSLGLAGGYNEQFF.

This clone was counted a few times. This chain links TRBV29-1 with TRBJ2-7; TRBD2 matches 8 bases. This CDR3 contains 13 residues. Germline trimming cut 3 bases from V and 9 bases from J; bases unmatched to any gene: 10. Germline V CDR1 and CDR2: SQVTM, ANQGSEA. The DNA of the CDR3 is TGCAGCGTTGAGGGGGTTAGCGGGAAGGCGCAGTACTTC. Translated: CSVEGVSGKAQYF.

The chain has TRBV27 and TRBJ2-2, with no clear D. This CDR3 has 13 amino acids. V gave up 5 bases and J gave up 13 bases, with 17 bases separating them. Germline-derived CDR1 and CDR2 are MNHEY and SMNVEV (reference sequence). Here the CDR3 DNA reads TGTGCCAGCAGTCCCATGAGTTCTGGCGGGCTGTTTTTT. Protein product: CASSPMSSGGLFF.

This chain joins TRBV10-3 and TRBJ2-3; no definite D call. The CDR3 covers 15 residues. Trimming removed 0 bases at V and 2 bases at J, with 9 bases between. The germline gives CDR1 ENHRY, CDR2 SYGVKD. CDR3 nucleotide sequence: TGTGCCATCAGTGAGTCCCTAGTGGACACAGATACGCAGTATTTT. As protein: CAISESLVDTDTQYF.

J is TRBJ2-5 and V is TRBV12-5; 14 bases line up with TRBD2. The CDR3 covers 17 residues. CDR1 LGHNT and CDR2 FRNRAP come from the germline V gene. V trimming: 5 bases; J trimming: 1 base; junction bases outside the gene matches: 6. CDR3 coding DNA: TGTGCTAGTGGTCTCCCGACTAGCGGGAGGGCCCAAGAGACCCAGTACTTC. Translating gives CASGLPTSGRAQETQYF.